This T cell receptor (beta chain) was found in a study of T-cell reconstitution after alpha-beta-depleted transplantation in children. Findings and limits, study-wide: The study traced high day-60 TCRbeta diversity in some patients to surviving recipient T cells and thymic progenitors. Diversity and T-cell counts at one year after transplant derived mostly from new T cells.

A TCRbeta library incorporating unique molecular identifiers was prepared. TCRdb re-derived calls from the PCR reads in MiXCR, one entry per CDR3 protein. The sample comprises about 980,000 distinct CDR3 sequences, 25% to 30% of which are singletons, and roughly 30% rests with the top ten. On this clonotype: Its antigen remains unknown.

This TCR derives from a boy in the first two years of life who had a stem cell transplant for SCID, so the T cells may come from the graft donor. The starting material was PBMCs, mostly from graft donor cells, obtained 360 days after TCRalphabeta/CD19-depleted stem cell transplant.

CDR3: CASSLDIVRTEAFF. The DNA of the CDR3 is TGTGCCAGCAGTTTGGACATCGTGCGCACTGAAGCTTTCTTT. This chain uses TRBV28 with TRBJ1-1, with D possibly being TRBD1 (5 bases). With 3 bases removed from V and 4 bases from J, the gap between germline ends came to 12 bases. Germline CDR1 MDHEN, CDR2 SYDVKM. CDR3 size: 14 residues.